This TCR beta chain was sequenced during a study of T cell responses to AZD1222 COVID-19 vaccine. Here immunoSEQ multiplex PCR was the method, and the copy in TCRdb shows in-frame clones only, minus some. The data show 50,000 to 65,000 clones, approximately 86% seen once. This receptor was obtained from an adult who received the AZD1222 COVID-19 vaccine. This specimen was peripheral blood, taken 28 days after the second AZD1222 dose.

CDR3 in DNA: TGTGCCAGCAGTCACGGGACTTCTAGAACCGGGGAGCTGTTTTTT. The encoded protein is CASSHGTSRTGELFF. The chain uses TRBV7-3 and TRBJ2-2; D is possibly TRBD2 (6 bases). The germline gives CDR1 SGHTA, CDR2 FQGTGA. The CDR3 spans 15 residues. Trimming stripped 6 bases from V and 5 bases from J, with 16 bases between.